These 9 T cell receptor beta chains came from one sample sequenced in a study of Graves' ophthalmopathy and Graves' hyperthyroidism. Amplifying from RNA transcripts, the study obtained TCR beta CDR3 regions. The first-round RT-PCR employed HTBI primers together with the Qiagen OneStep RT-PCR kit. A multiplex PCR was then performed as the second round. TCRdb called the multiplex PCR reads again in MiXCR, with one record for every CDR3 protein. The sample shows approximately 640,000 distinct CDR3 sequences, over 40% of them seen only once. The sequenced material came from peripheral blood. The receptor source for this set is an adult man with Graves' ophthalmopathy.

The sample holds many counts of this clonotype. The rearrangement uses TRBV20-1 and TRBJ2-7; D is unclear. V lost 6 bases and J lost 5, with 11 bases in between. Germline assignment: CDR1 DFQATT and CDR2 SNEGSKA (reference sequence). The CDR3 is 11 residues long. The CDR3 bases are TGCAGTGCGTCGCCTCGGAACGAGCAGTACTTC. Translating it yields CSASPRNEQYF.

This clonotype was found a few times. The chain couples TRBV6-6 to TRBJ1-3; a possible D gene is TRBD1 (5 bases). V lost 5 bases and J 0 bases, leaving 14 bases between the germline ends. The V gene's germline CDR1 is MNHNY and CDR2 SVGAGI (reference sequence). The CDR3 has 16 amino acids. CDR3 DNA sequence: TGTGCCAGCAGTCCTCGGACACACAGCTCTGGAAACACCATATATTTT. Translation: CASSPRTHSSGNTIYF.

This clonotype occurred many times. This sequence joins TRBV20-1 and TRBJ1-2; 7 bases are shared with TRBD1. The CDR3 has 12 amino acids. V lost 5 bases and J lost 1; bases outside the gene matches: 1. Germline V CDR1 and CDR2: DFQATT, SNEGSKA (reference sequence). CDR3 DNA: TGCAGTGCTGGGACAGTTAACTATGGCTACACCTTC. Translation gives CSAGTVNYGYTF.

CDR3 sequence (DNA): TGTGCCAGCAGCCCGGGCGGGACTAATGAAAAACTGTTTTTT. The encoded protein is CASSPGGTNEKLFF. The genes are TRBV7-2 and TRBJ1-4, with no clear D. This CDR3 region has 14 residues. Germline CDR1 reads SGHTA; CDR2 reads FQGNSA. The V end was cut by 5 bases, the J end by 2 bases, with 9 bases between.

Many counts were recorded for this clonotype. The CDR3 DNA follows: TGTGCCAGTAGTTTACATACGAACACTGAAGCTTTCTTT. Translating it yields CASSLHTNTEAFF. This rearrangement joins TRBV19 to TRBJ1-1; no clear D gene. The V and J ends lost 5 bases and 1 base respectively, with 8 bases between them. CDR1 and CDR2 from the germline V gene are LNHDA and SQIVND (reference sequence). The CDR3 extends over 13 amino acids.

A word on this clonotype: This could be a read error, since a much larger clone is one nucleotide away. The chain uses TRBV9 and TRBJ2-2; 7 nucleotides match TRBD2. This CDR3 is built from 16 residues. Germline V gives CDR1 SGDLS, CDR2 YYNGEE. Germline trimming cut 1 base from V and 3 bases from J; bases unmatched to any gene: 6. CDR3 region: CASSVRASGDTGELFF. The CDR3 region has the DNA TGTGCCAGCAGCGTAAGGGCTAGCGGTGACACCGGGGAGCTGTTTTTT.

Comments on this clonotype: One base away lies a much larger clone, so this may be a sequencing read error. DNA of the CDR3: TGTGCCGGCAGCTTATTGCGGGACAGGTACCAAGAGACCCAGTACTTC. This sequence encodes CAGSLLRDRYQETQYF. This chain uses TRBV7-9 with TRBJ2-5, with 8 nucleotides matching TRBD1. Germline loops: CDR1 SEHNR, CDR2 FQNEAQ (reference sequence). The CDR3 is 16 residues long.

This clonotype was counted many times. The chain employs TRBV2 and TRBJ2-5; 10 nucleotides align to TRBD2. The length of the CDR3 is 15 residues. CDR1 is SNHLY and CDR2 is FYNNEI in the germline V gene. V shed 2 bases, J shed 5 bases, and the junction held 5 bases outside the gene matches. Here the CDR3 reads CASSELAGVAETQYF. DNA for the CDR3: TGTGCCAGCAGTGAACTAGCGGGAGTTGCGGAGACCCAGTACTTC. Using reference TRBV2 and TRBJ2-5 for the parts outside the CDR3, the full variable domain is EPEVTQTPSHQVTQMGQEVILRCVPISNHLYFYWYRQILGQKVEFLVSFYNNEISEKSEIFDDQFSVERPDGSNFTLKIRSTKLEDSAMYFCASSELAGVAETQYFGPGTRLLVL.

This clonotype appeared many times. The chain links TRBV7-6 to TRBJ1-6, with D unclear. Between the trimmed V and J ends, which lost 1 base and 9 bases, there was a span of 13 bases. This CDR3 is 15 amino acids long. Germline loops: CDR1 SGHVS, CDR2 FNYEAQ. The CDR3 coding sequence is TGTGCCAGCAGCTTAGAAATGATGTCTAGTTCACCCCTCCACTTT. This sequence encodes CASSLEMMSSSPLHF.